The present TCR beta chain was sequenced within a study of cytomegalovirus exposure and HLA in healthy donors. Study-level findings and limits: Cytomegalovirus status, reportedly, was diagnosed with high specificity and sensitivity by the classifier. Researchers catalogued under 200 TCR beta chains as cytomegalovirus-associated.

Points on this clone: Its antigen remains unidentified.

This PCR relied on a set of 60 Vbeta primers and 13 Jbeta primers. TCRdb's copy holds only in-frame clones and misses some; the assay was immunoSEQ multiplex PCR. The table lists about 68,000 clones, approximately 78% of them singletons. Germline V gene lookup returns CDR1 SGHDN and CDR2 FVKESK. Between the trimmed V and J ends, which lost 5 bases and 2 bases, there was a span of 7 bases. CDR3 length: 12 residues. The TCR originated in a human donor in good health. The chain couples TRBV14 to TRBJ2-7; D is unresolved. The sample consisted of PBMCs. CDR3 loop: CASSFSPYEQYF. The CDR3 bases are TGTGCCAGCAGCTTCAGTCCCTACGAGCAGTACTTC.